This TCR beta chain was retrieved from a study of blood T cell repertoires in COVID-19. Assay: immunoSEQ multiplex PCR; the TCRdb copy retains only in-frame clones and omits some. This table has fewer than 90,000 clones, about 85% appearing once. This CDR3 comprises 15 residues. V dropped 1 base and J dropped 4; count of bases not matched to a gene: 6. The germline gives CDR1 SGHRS, CDR2 YFSETQ. The chain combines TRBV5-1 with TRBJ1-2; 8 bases align to TRBD1. The sample comprised peripheral blood. The source of this sequence is a man in his 70s with active COVID-19. The CDR3 loop is CASSLPGTGTYGYTF. CDR3 nucleotide sequence: TGCGCCAGCAGCTTGCCCGGGACAGGTACCTATGGCTACACCTTC.